The source of this T cell receptor (beta chain) is a study of blood T cell repertoires in COVID-19. Across the study: The United States, Italy and Spain supplied acute and convalescent COVID-19 samples. PBMCs, B-cell-depleted T cells, or T cells provided the cDNA or gDNA that made up the material.

The CDR3 has 13 amino acids. V lost 4 bases, J lost 7 bases, and 4 bases stayed unmatched. The germline CDR1 and CDR2 sequences are MNHEY and SVGAGI. Seattle's enrolled individuals joined amid active infection and were then monitored longitudinally. Original analysis: Counts of nucleated cells, estimated from reference gene primer amplification, were obtained. This table comes from immunoSEQ multiplex PCR, and its TCRdb copy is limited to in-frame clones, with some not included. D and trimming come from the DNA, and the V and J calls and clone size come from that table. The sample includes 250,000 to 350,000 clones, about four fifths of them seen just once.

The chain joins TRBV6-5 to TRBJ2-7, with 10 positions matching TRBD2. The specimen was peripheral blood. The TCR comes from a human donor with COVID-19, enrolled during active disease. The donor label of this sample is uncertain. CDR3 residues: CASSLAGGREQYF. The CDR3 DNA reads TGTGCCAGCAGTTTAGCGGGAGGAAGGGAGCAGTACTTC.